The 28 T cell receptor beta chains in this list originate from one sample, sequenced in a study of blood T cell repertoires in COVID-19 (dated by TCRdb to 2018 to 2021). The library relied on the immunoSEQ multiplex PCR assay. Here the immuneACCESS table is served through TCRdb, limited to in-frame sequences with V and J called. Missing clones are a known gap in these copies; in checked studies unresolved V genes cover under half, and the rest lacks a known reason. Present in this sample are 300,000 or so clones, around four fifths of which were seen just once. The ten most abundant clones make up 4.1% of the sample. Sequenced material: peripheral blood. These receptors were taken from a woman aged 45-65 years with active or convalescent COVID-19.

The genes are TRBV10-3 and TRBJ2-1; 14 bases line up with TRBD2. The CDR3 covers 16 residues. The germline V gene encodes CDR1 ENHRY and CDR2 SYGVKD. The trim removed 4 bases at V and 7 bases at J, leaving 6 bases unmatched. CDR3 sequence reads: CAISGMTSGRENEQFF. CDR3 DNA: TGTGCCATCAGTGGGATGACTAGCGGGAGGGAGAATGAGCAGTTCTTC.

The rearrangement links TRBV7-2 to TRBJ2-7; 10 bases map to TRBD1. V gave up 5 bases and J gave up 5 bases; unmatched junction bases: 6. The CDR3 contains 14 residues. Looked up from germline, CDR1 is SGHTA and CDR2 is FQGNSA. As DNA, the CDR3 is TGTGCCAGCAGCCCCCGACAGGGGGCTAACGAGCAGTACTTC. Translating it yields CASSPRQGANEQYF.

This clone has a handful of counts. The chain couples TRBV2 to TRBJ2-3; 8 bases line up with TRBD1. V shed 7 bases, J shed 1 base, and the junction held 10 bases outside the gene matches. The CDR3 is made up of 16 amino acids. Germline values: CDR1 SNHLY, CDR2 FYNNEI. DNA of the CDR3: TGTGCCAGCACCGGGGTTACAGGGGGAGGCACAGATACGCAGTATTTT. Its protein product is CASTGVTGGGTDTQYF.

V is TRBV14 and J is TRBJ1-1; D might be TRBD1 (5 bases). The germline V and J ends were trimmed by 5 bases and 0 bases, with 10 bases remaining between them. Germline CDR1 and CDR2: SGHDN and FVKESK. The CDR3 is made up of 14 amino acids. As DNA, the CDR3 is TGTGCCAGCAGCGCACGGGGGATGAACACTGAAGCTTTCTTT. It yields the protein CASSARGMNTEAFF. The complete variable domain, with remaining parts taken from reference TRBV14 and TRBJ1-1, reads EAGVTQFPSHSVIEKGQTVTLRCDPISGHDNLYWYRRVMGKEIKFLLHFVKESKQDESGMPNNRFLAERTGGTYSTLKVQPAELEDSGVYFCASSARGMNTEAFFGQGTRLTVV.

The chain employs TRBV3-1 (or the pseudogene TRBV3-2) and TRBJ2-5, with 9 bases aligning to TRBD1. The CDR3 is 14 residues long. CDR1 is LGHDT and CDR2 is YNNKEL in the germline V gene (reference sequence). Trimming cost V 5 bases and J 1 base; bases outside gene matches: 2. The CDR3 sequence: CASSKTGGQETQYF. The CDR3 DNA reads TGTGCCAGCAGCAAGACAGGGGGCCAAGAGACCCAGTACTTC.

The V gene is TRBV4-1, the J gene TRBJ1-1, with D hard to call. The germline CDR1 and CDR2 sequences are MGHRA and YSYEKL. This CDR3 has 14 amino acids. The germline V and J ends were trimmed by 10 bases and 1 base, with 16 bases remaining between them. CDR3 nucleotides: TGCGCCAAGGCGGCCCGGCTGGGGAACACTGAAGCTTTCTTT. Protein product: CAKAARLGNTEAFF.

The rearrangement joins TRBV5-4 to TRBJ2-1; D is perhaps TRBD2 (6 bases). The germline V and J ends were trimmed by 7 bases and 8 bases, with 25 bases remaining between them. The CDR3 loop spans 16 amino acids. Looked up from germline, CDR1 is SGHNT and CDR2 is YYREEE (reference sequence). As DNA, the CDR3 is TGTGCCAGCGCCCCAACGACCCGTGGGAGGCCCCATGAGCAGTTCTTC. It translates to CASAPTTRGRPHEQFF.

The chain combines TRBV28 with TRBJ2-1; 11 bases are shared with TRBD2. The CDR3 contains 18 residues. With V trimmed by 2 bases and J by 5 bases, 11 bases remained unmatched. Germline V gives CDR1 MDHEN, CDR2 SYDVKM. CDR3 region: CASSLLMSTSGTNNEQFF. The CDR3 coding sequence is TGTGCCAGCAGTTTACTGATGTCGACTAGCGGGACGAACAATGAGCAGTTCTTC. The complete variable domain, with remaining parts taken from reference TRBV28 and TRBJ2-1, reads DVKVTQSSRYLVKRTGEKVFLECVQDMDHENMFWYRQDPGLGLRLIYFSYDVKMKEKGDIPEGYSVSREKKERFSLILESASTNQTSMYLCASSLLMSTSGTNNEQFFGPGTRLTVL.

V usage is TRBV20-1 and J usage is TRBJ2-1, with D possibly matching TRBD1 (5 bases). V was trimmed by 4 bases and J by 7 bases, leaving 5 bases between them. The CDR3 covers 10 residues. Germline values: CDR1 DFQATT, CDR2 SNEGSKA (reference sequence). The CDR3 DNA is TGCAGTGCTACAGGGAATGAGCAGTTCTTC. This translates into CSATGNEQFF.

The V and J genes are TRBV19 and TRBJ2-2, with 15 bases fitting TRBD2. The CDR3 contains 17 residues. Trimming removed 6 bases from V and 6 bases from J; junction bases left unmatched: 8. Germline loops: CDR1 LNHDA, CDR2 SQIVND (reference sequence). The DNA of the CDR3 is TGTGCCAGTAGCTTCTGGCGGACTAGCGGGAGGGCCGGGGAGCTGTTTTTT. The encoded protein is CASSFWRTSGRAGELFF.

V gene TRBV6-6 combines with J gene TRBJ2-5; 11 bases map to TRBD1. CDR3 length equals 14 residues. With V trimmed by 6 bases and J by 4 bases, 4 bases remained unmatched. Germline V gives CDR1 MNHNY, CDR2 SVGAGI (reference sequence). In DNA, the CDR3 is TGTGCCAGCAGCGGACAGGGGGCGCGAGAGACCCAGTACTTC. Translating it yields CASSGQGARETQYF.

The rearrangement uses TRBV18 and TRBJ2-1; 10 positions agree with TRBD2. Germline CDR1 and CDR2: KGHSH and LQKENI. The CDR3 has 15 residues. V was pared by 2 bases and J by 8 bases, with 6 bases of the junction left unmatched. The CDR3 sequence is CASSPEREGLHEQFF. The DNA of the CDR3 is TGTGCCAGCTCACCAGAGCGGGAGGGCCTGCATGAGCAGTTCTTC.

The chain employs TRBV5-1 and TRBJ2-7, with a possible D match to TRBD2 (6 bases). Trimming stripped 2 bases from V and 0 bases from J, with 12 bases between. Germline CDR1 is SGHRS and CDR2 is YFSETQ. This CDR3 contains 15 residues. The chain's CDR3 is CASSFGTSNSYEQYF. The CDR3, as DNA: TGCGCCAGCAGCTTCGGGACTTCTAACTCCTACGAGCAGTACTTC.

The CDR3 nucleotides read TGTGCCAGCAGGGGTAACTCAGGGGGATATCAGCCCCAGCATTTT. Protein sequence: CASRGNSGGYQPQHF. This chain joins TRBV2 and TRBJ1-5, with 7 bases aligning to TRBD1. This CDR3 has 15 residues. The junction had 10 bases not matched to a gene; V was cut back by 6 bases and J by 5 bases. CDR1 SNHLY and CDR2 FYNNEI come from the germline V gene.

This clone was seen a single time. The chain uses TRBV4-1 and TRBJ1-3; TRBD1 matches 7 bases. Germline V gives CDR1 MGHRA, CDR2 YSYEKL. V trimming: 0 bases; J trimming: 0 bases; junction bases outside the gene matches: 2. The length of the CDR3 is 16 residues. This chain's CDR3 is CASSQDWTGSGNTIYF. In nucleotides, the CDR3 is TGCGCCAGCAGCCAAGATTGGACAGGCTCTGGAAACACCATATATTTT.

This clone was seen a few times. The rearrangement links TRBV5-1 to TRBJ2-5; D gene ambiguous. V lost 2 bases, J lost 2 bases, and 7 bases lay in between. Germline values: CDR1 SGHRS, CDR2 YFSETQ. This CDR3 has 13 amino acids. DNA of the CDR3: TGCGCCAGCAGCTTCAACACGCAAGAGACCCAGTACTTC. Its translation: CASSFNTQETQYF.

This chain joins TRBV2 and TRBJ2-7; TRBD2 might be the D (6 bases). The germline V and J ends were trimmed by 3 bases and 3 bases, with 12 bases remaining between them. The germline CDR1 and CDR2 sequences are SNHLY and FYNNEI. The CDR3 loop spans 14 amino acids. The CDR3 DNA reads TGTGCCAGCAGTGAGCTAGCGTCAGGCTACGAGCAGTACTTC. Translated: CASSELASGYEQYF. The entire variable domain, with the rest obtained from reference TRBV2 and TRBJ2-7, is as follows: EPEVTQTPSHQVTQMGQEVILRCVPISNHLYFYWYRQILGQKVEFLVSFYNNEISEKSEIFDDQFSVERPDGSNFTLKIRSTKLEDSAMYFCASSELASGYEQYFGPGTRLTVT.

This sequence joins TRBV28 and TRBJ2-7; a possible D gene is TRBD1 (6 bases). CDR1 and CDR2 from the germline V gene are MDHEN and SYDVKM. The CDR3 is 13 amino acids. V lost 6 bases and J 3 bases, leaving 12 bases between the germline ends. CDR3 loop: CASRRDRYYEQYF. The CDR3 nucleotides are TGTGCCAGCAGGAGAGACAGGTACTACGAGCAGTACTTC.

The chain links TRBV9 to TRBJ2-2; possible D gene TRBD1, 6 bases. V was clipped by 0 bases and J by 6 bases, with 18 bases between them. CDR1 is SGDLS and CDR2 is YYNGEE in the germline V gene. This CDR3 region has 17 residues. The CDR3: CASSVAPGAYIPGELFF. CDR3 in DNA: TGTGCCAGCAGCGTAGCTCCAGGGGCTTATATCCCCGGGGAGCTGTTTTTT.

The chain combines TRBV6-5 with TRBJ2-3; 9 nucleotides line up with TRBD2. Germline V CDR1 and CDR2: MNHEY, SVGAGI. The CDR3 has 16 amino acids. The V segment lost 2 bases and the J segment 1 base; nucleotides outside the gene matches: 4. The DNA for the CDR3 is TGTGCCAGCAGTTACCTAGCGGGGAGGGGCACAGATACGCAGTATTTT. It yields the protein CASSYLAGRGTDTQYF.

This clone was counted a single time. V and J are TRBV6-5 and TRBJ1-5; 8 bases are shared with TRBD1. The CDR3 is made up of 15 amino acids. Germline-derived CDR1 and CDR2 are MNHEY and SVGAGI. The ends lost 7 bases at V and 2 bases at J; junction bases unmatched: 7. CDR3: CASKIGQGGNQPQHF. CDR3 sequence (DNA): TGTGCCAGCAAAATAGGACAGGGTGGCAATCAGCCCCAGCATTTT.

V usage is TRBV7-9 and J usage is TRBJ1-1; the D gene is possibly TRBD1 (6 bases). The CDR3 runs 15 residues. Per germline, CDR1 SEHNR and CDR2 FQNEAQ (reference sequence). Trimming took off 3 bases at V and 5 bases at J, with 16 bases between the two ends. CDR3 nucleotide sequence: TGTGCCAGCAGCTTGTACGTGGGGGCGAGAACTGAAGCTTTCTTT. It encodes CASSLYVGARTEAFF.

In its sample, this clone was seen once. V and J are TRBV30 and TRBJ1-5; D possibly corresponds to TRBD1 (5 bases). The V gene's germline CDR1 is GTSNPN and CDR2 SVGIG (reference sequence). The germline V and J ends were trimmed by 0 bases and 7 bases, with 13 bases remaining between them. The length of the CDR3 is 14 residues. For the CDR3, the DNA is TGTGCCTGGAGTGTACTGGGGGGGGGACAGCCCCAGCATTTT. Residues: CAWSVLGGGQPQHF.

The V and J genes are TRBV20-1 and TRBJ1-1; D is ambiguous. In germline, CDR1 is DFQATT, CDR2 SNEGSKA (reference sequence). Trimming shortened V by 3 bases and J by 1 base, and 6 bases separated the two germline ends. The CDR3 runs 12 residues. The CDR3 bases are TGCAGTGCTAGTTCGGGGAACACTGAAGCTTTCTTT. Its translation is CSASSGNTEAFF.

The genes are TRBV3-1 (or the pseudogene TRBV3-2) and TRBJ2-7; D call uncertain. CDR3 length: 17 amino acids. Between the trimmed V and J ends, which lost 1 base and 2 bases, there was a span of 18 bases. Germline values: CDR1 LGHDT, CDR2 YNNKEL (reference sequence). CDR3 nucleotide sequence: TGTGCCAGCAGCCAAGGCAGTGTACACCGCCAAACCTACGAGCAGTACTTC. Amino acid sequence: CASSQGSVHRQTYEQYF.

This clone has a single count. V usage is TRBV5-4 and J usage is TRBJ1-1; TRBD1 matches at 8 bases. In germline, CDR1 is SGHNT, CDR2 YYREEE (reference sequence). Losses at the gene ends were 3 bases for V and 4 bases for J; bases not matched to a gene: 5. CDR3 length: 14 residues. For the CDR3, the DNA is TGTGCCAGCAGCTCTGGACAGGGAGGCACTGAAGCTTTCTTT. Amino acid sequence: CASSSGQGGTEAFF.

About this clone: Compared with germline, one end of the junction differs, possibly owing to a read error. This chain uses TRBV2 with TRBJ2-3; TRBD1 agrees at 10 bases. Germline V gene sequence: CDR1 SNHLY, CDR2 FYNNEI. The CDR3 has 15 residues. The CDR3 loop reads CASREDRGRQDTQYF. CDR3 in DNA: TGTGCCAGCAGAGAAGACAGGGGGCGGCAAGATACGCAGTATTTT.

This clone was observed a single time. The rearrangement links TRBV9 to TRBJ2-5; TRBD2 aligns across 9 bases. The CDR3 has 15 residues. CDR1 SGDLS and CDR2 YYNGEE come from the germline V gene. With V trimmed by 4 bases and J by 2 bases, 6 bases remained unmatched. The CDR3: CASSPRTSAQETQYF. CDR3 nucleotide sequence: TGTGCCAGCAGCCCCCGGACTAGCGCACAAGAGACCCAGTACTTC.